These 3 T cell receptor beta chains originate from one sample sequenced in a study of blood T cell repertoires in COVID-19. Sequencing was performed with immunoSEQ multiplex PCR; in TCRdb, only in-frame clones are kept and a portion is missing. The sample records 150,000 to 200,000 clones, about 85% being singletons. The sequenced sample consisted of peripheral blood. The receptors stem from a human donor with acute or convalescent COVID-19. The donor label of this sample is uncertain.

The chain's CDR3 is CASSGGTGPDEQYF. DNA for the CDR3: TGTGCCAGCAGCGGAGGGACGGGCCCGGACGAGCAGTACTTC. The chain recombines TRBV11-2 with TRBJ2-7; D perhaps matches TRBD2 (6 bases). The CDR3 is made up of 14 amino acids. The germline V gene has CDR1 SGHAT and CDR2 FQNNGV. Trimming took off 5 bases at V and 5 bases at J, with 16 bases between the two ends.

The rearrangement links TRBV3-1 (or the pseudogene TRBV3-2) to TRBJ2-5, with D maybe TRBD1 (6 bases). The V and J ends lost 4 bases and 3 bases respectively, with 18 bases between them. Germline-derived CDR1 and CDR2 are LGHDT and YNNKEL (reference sequence). CDR3 size: 16 residues. CDR3: CASSPGQTDTKETQYF. CDR3 DNA: TGTGCCAGCAGCCCCGGACAGACGGACACCAAAGAGACCCAGTACTTC.

The rearrangement uses TRBV3-1 (or the pseudogene TRBV3-2) and TRBJ1-6; 9 positions match TRBD1. V lost 2 bases and J lost 9; bases outside the gene matches: 11. CDR1 is LGHDT, CDR2 YNNKEL, per germline (reference sequence). The CDR3 is made up of 17 amino acids. The CDR3 protein is CASSQILSGTGISPLHF. For the CDR3, the DNA is TGTGCCAGCAGCCAAATTTTATCGGGGACAGGGATTTCACCCCTCCACTTT.